This T cell receptor (beta chain) was captured by sequencing in a study of T cell repertoires and HLA-DP antigens. Across the study: Alloreactive CD4+ T cells targeted HLA-DP on transduced HeLa. One stimulator alloantigen differed from self by one groove amino acid; the other by ten. Average DNA input: 218.4 ng for CD137+CD4+ sorts, approximately 1,200 ng pre-culture. Broader study findings: Antigen presentation used HeLa cells, with total CD4+ cells responding.

Germline V gene lookup returns CDR1 SGHTA and CDR2 FQGNSA. The CDR3 contains 17 residues. V dropped 3 bases and J dropped 4; count of bases not matched to a gene: 10. A few counts support this clone. Its antigen is not identified. Generated by immunoSEQ multiplex PCR, the TCRdb table keeps only in-frame clones and is missing some. The table has about 110,000 clones, 80% to 95% seen once. The sequenced sample was CD4+ T cells from PBMCs. This TCR was recovered from a young woman in good health and CMV-seronegative. The chain links TRBV7-2 to TRBJ2-5; TRBD1 matches at 11 bases. The CDR3 nucleotides are TGTGCCAGCAGCTTCGGGACAGGGGGTGGTAAGCGAGAGACCCAGTACTTC. Amino acids: CASSFGTGGGKRETQYF.